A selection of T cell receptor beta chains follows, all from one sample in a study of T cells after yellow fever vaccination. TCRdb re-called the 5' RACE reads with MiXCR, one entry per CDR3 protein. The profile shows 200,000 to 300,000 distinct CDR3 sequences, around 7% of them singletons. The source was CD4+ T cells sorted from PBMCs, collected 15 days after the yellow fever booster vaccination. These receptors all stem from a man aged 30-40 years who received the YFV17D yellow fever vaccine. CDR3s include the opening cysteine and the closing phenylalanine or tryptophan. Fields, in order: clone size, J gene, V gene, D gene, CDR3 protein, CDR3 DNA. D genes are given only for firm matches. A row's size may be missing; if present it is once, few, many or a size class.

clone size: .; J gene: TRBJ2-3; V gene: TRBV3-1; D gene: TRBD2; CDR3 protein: CASSQDGLAGYTDTQYF; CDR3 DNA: TGTGCCAGCAGCCAAGATGGGCTAGCGGGATACACAGATACGCAGTATTTT
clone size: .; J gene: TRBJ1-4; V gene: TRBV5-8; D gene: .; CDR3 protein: CASSPGQRGEKLFF; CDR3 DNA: TGTGCCAGCAGCCCTGGACAGCGGGGGGAAAAACTGTTTTTT
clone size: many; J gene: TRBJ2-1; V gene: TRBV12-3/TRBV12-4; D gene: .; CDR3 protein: CASSLEHNEQFF; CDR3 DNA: TGTGCCAGCAGTTTAGAACACAATGAGCAGTTCTTC
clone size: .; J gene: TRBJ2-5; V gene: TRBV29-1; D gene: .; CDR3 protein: CSVERGWAGKETQYF; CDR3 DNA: TGCAGCGTTGAGCGGGGATGGGCAGGGAAAGAGACCCAGTACTTC
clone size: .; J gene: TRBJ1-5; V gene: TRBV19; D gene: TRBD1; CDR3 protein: CASSTDRGQPQHF; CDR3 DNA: TGTGCCAGTAGTACGGACAGGGGGCAGCCCCAGCATTTT
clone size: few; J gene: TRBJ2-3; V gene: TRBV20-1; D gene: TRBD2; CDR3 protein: CSASRPGLGSFADTQYF; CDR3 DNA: TGCAGTGCTAGCAGACCGGGACTAGGTTCTTTCGCAGATACGCAGTATTTT
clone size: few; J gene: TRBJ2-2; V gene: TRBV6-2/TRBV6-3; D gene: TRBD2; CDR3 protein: CASREGGLTGELFF; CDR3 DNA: TGTGCCAGCCGGGAGGGGGGGCTCACCGGGGAGCTGTTTTTT
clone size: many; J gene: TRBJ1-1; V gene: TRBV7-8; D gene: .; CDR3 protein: CASSWGSTTEAFF; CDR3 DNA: TGTGCCAGCAGCTGGGGTAGTACTACTGAAGCTTTCTTT
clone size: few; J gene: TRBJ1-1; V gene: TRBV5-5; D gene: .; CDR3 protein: CASSPADNTEAFF; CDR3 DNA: TGTGCCAGCAGTCCAGCTGATAACACTGAAGCTTTCTTT
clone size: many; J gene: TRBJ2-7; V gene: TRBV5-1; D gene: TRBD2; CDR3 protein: CASRLSGGYTYEQYF; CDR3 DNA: TGCGCCAGCAGACTTAGCGGGGGATATACCTACGAGCAGTACTTC
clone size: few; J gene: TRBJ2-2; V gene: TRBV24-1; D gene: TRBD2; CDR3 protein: CATKREGNTGELFF; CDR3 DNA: TGTGCCACCAAGCGGGAGGGGAACACCGGGGAGCTGTTTTTT
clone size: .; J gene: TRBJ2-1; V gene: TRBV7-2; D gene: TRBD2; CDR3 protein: CASSFVAGGGFF; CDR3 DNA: TGTGCCAGCAGCTTTGTAGCGGGGGGAGGGTTCTTC
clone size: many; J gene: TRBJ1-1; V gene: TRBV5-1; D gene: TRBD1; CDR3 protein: CASRGEGATEAFF; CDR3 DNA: TGCGCCAGCAGGGGGGAGGGGGCCACTGAAGCTTTCTTT
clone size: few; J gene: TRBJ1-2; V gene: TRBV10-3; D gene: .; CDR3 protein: CAISESQGRDGYTF; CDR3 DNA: TGTGCCATCAGTGAGTCCCAGGGCCGGGATGGCTACACCTTC
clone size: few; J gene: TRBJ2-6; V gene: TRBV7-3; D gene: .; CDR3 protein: CASSLNPVASGANVLTF; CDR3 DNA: TGTGCCAGCAGCTTAAACCCGGTGGCGTCGGGGGCCAACGTCCTGACTTTC
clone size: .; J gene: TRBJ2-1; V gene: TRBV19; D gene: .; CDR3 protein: CASSITTSVRNEQFF; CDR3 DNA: TGTGCCAGTAGTATTACCACCTCGGTTAGGAATGAGCAGTTCTTC
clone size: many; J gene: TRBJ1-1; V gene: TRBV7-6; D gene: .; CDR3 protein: CASSFFSGSNTEAFF; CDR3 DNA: TGTGCCAGCAGCTTTTTCAGCGGGTCGAACACTGAAGCTTTCTTT
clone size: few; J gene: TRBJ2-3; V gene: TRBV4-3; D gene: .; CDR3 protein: CASSLNLSPPSTDTQYF; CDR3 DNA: TGCGCCAGCAGCCTTAATCTGTCGCCTCCCAGCACAGATACGCAGTATTTT
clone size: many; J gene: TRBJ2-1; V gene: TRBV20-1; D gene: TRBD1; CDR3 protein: CSATRGHEQFF; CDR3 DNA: TGCAGTGCAACCAGGGGGCATGAGCAGTTCTTC
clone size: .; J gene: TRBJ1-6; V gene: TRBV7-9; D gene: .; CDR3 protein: CASSSNNSPLHF; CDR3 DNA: TGTGCCAGCAGCTCCAATAATTCACCCCTCCACTTT
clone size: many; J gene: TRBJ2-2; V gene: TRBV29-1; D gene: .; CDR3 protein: CSVGGAVGELFF; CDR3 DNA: TGCAGCGTTGGAGGGGCTGTCGGGGAGCTGTTTTTT
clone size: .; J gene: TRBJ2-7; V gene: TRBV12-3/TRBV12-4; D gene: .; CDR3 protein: CASSFGTLTSYEQYF; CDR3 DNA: TGTGCCAGCAGTTTTGGGACACTCACATCCTACGAGCAGTACTTC
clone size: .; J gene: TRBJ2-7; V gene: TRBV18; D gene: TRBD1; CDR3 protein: CASSPQTGVRYEQYF; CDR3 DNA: TGTGCCAGCTCACCACAAACAGGGGTCCGCTACGAGCAGTACTTC
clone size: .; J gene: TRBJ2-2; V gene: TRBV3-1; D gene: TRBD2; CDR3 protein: CASRGGLAGGKPGTGELFF; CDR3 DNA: TGTGCCAGCAGAGGGGGACTAGCGGGAGGGAAGCCGGGCACCGGGGAGCTGTTTTTT
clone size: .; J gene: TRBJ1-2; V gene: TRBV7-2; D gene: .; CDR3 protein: CASSYDRNFNYGYTF; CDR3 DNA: TGTGCCAGCAGCTACGACAGAAACTTTAACTATGGCTACACCTTC
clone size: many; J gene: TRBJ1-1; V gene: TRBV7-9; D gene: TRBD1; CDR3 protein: CASSFLRDRNTEAFF; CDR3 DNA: TGTGCCAGCAGCTTCCTCCGGGACAGGAACACTGAAGCTTTCTTT
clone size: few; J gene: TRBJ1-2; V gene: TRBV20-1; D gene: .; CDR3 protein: CSARAGGGYTF; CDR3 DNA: TGCAGTGCTAGGGCCGGGGGTGGCTACACCTTC
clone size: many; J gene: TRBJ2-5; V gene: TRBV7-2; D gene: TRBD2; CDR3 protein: CASSLRREGPPETQYF; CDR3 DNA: TGTGCCAGCAGCTTGAGGCGGGAGGGCCCTCCAGAGACCCAGTACTTC
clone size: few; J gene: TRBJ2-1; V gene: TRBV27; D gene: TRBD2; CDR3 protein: CASSTRTSGVYNEQFF; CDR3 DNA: TGTGCCAGCAGTACCCGGACTAGCGGGGTCTACAATGAGCAGTTCTTC
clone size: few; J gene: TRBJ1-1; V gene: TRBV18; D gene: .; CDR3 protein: CASSPRGNTEAFF; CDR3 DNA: TGTGCCAGCTCACCGCGAGGGAACACTGAAGCTTTCTTT
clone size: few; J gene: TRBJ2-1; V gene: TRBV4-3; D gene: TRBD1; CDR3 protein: CASSQDFNRGPREQFF; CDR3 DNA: TGCGCCAGCAGCCAAGACTTCAACAGGGGGCCACGGGAGCAGTTCTTC
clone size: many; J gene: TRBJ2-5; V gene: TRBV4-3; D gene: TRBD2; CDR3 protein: CASSQEPGLAGETQYF; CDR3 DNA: TGCGCCAGCAGCCAAGAACCTGGACTAGCGGGAGAGACCCAGTACTTC
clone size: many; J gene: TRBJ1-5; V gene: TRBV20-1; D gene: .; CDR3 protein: CSARAGFDQPQHF; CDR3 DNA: TGCAGTGCTAGAGCAGGGTTTGACCAGCCCCAGCATTTT
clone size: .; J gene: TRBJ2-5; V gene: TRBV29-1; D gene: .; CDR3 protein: CSDKPGSGGETQYF; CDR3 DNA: TGCAGCGACAAACCGGGCAGTGGCGGTGAGACCCAGTACTTC
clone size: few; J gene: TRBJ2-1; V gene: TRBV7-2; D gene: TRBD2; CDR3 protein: CASSFYWTSGESEQFF; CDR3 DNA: TGTGCCAGCAGCTTTTACTGGACTAGCGGTGAAAGTGAGCAGTTCTTC
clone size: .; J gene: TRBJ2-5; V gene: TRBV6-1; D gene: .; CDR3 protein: CASSVRGGETQYF; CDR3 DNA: TGTGCCAGCAGTGTACGAGGCGGGGAGACCCAGTACTTC
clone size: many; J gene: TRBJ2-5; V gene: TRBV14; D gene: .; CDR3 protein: CASSRTWGLQETQYF; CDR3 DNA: TGTGCCAGCAGCCGAACTTGGGGGCTCCAAGAGACCCAGTACTTC
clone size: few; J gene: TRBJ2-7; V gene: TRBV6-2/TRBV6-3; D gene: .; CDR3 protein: CASWGHRSYEQYF; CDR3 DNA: TGTGCCAGCTGGGGACACCGCTCCTACGAGCAGTACTTC
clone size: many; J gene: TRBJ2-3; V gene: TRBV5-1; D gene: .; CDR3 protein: CASSPRTIDTQYF; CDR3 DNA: TGCGCCAGCAGCCCTCGGACAATAGATACGCAGTATTTT
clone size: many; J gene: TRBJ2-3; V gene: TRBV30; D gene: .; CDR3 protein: CAWTIQIGADTQYF; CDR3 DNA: TGTGCCTGGACCATCCAGATCGGCGCAGATACGCAGTATTTT
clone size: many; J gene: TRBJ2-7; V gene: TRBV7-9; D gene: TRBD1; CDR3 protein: CASSEGQGAYEQYF; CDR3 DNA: TGCGCCAGCAGCGAGGGACAGGGGGCTTACGAGCAGTACTTC
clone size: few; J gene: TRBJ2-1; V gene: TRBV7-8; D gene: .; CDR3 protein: CASSSPHWGTKYNEQFF; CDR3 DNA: TGTGCCAGCAGCTCCCCCCACTGGGGGACCAAATACAATGAGCAGTTCTTC
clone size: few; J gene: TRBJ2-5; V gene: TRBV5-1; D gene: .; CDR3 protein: CASSLSSPGEETQYF; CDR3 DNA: TGCGCCAGCAGCTTGTCGTCCCCAGGGGAGGAGACCCAGTACTTC
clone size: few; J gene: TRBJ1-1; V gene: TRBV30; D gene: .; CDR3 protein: CAWSIRGHMNTEAFF; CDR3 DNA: TGTGCCTGGAGTATCCGGGGACACATGAACACTGAAGCTTTCTTT
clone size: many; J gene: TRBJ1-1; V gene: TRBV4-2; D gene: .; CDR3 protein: CASSQDYGPNTEAFF; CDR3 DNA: TGTGCCAGCAGCCAAGATTACGGACCGAACACTGAAGCTTTCTTT
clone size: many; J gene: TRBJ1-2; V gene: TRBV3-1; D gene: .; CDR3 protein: CASSQLGDYGYTF; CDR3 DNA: TGTGCCAGCAGCCAATTAGGGGACTATGGCTACACCTTC